Presented here are 29 T cell receptor beta chains from one specimen sequenced in a study of HIV-infected children after antiretroviral therapy interruption. The TCR library was built from RNA with a 3' RACE protocol and unique molecular identifiers. MiXCR, applied by TCRdb to the 3' RACE reads, yields one record per CDR3 protein. The sample has some 90,000 distinct CDR3 sequences, 6.9% seen once; the top ten hold more than 0.95%. As to treatment: PENTA 11 planned treatment interruption arm or continuous ART arm. This sample comprised CD45RA+ CD4+ T cells from PBMCs, pooled from several time points, obtained from a donor given antiretroviral therapy, either interrupted or continuous. Subset reported: naive CD4+ CD45RA+ CD45RO- T cells. Source of these receptors: a pool of human donors with HIV.

This clonotype showed up many times. The J gene is TRBJ1-1, the V gene TRBV5-1, with D unresolved. The germline V gene encodes CDR1 SGHRS and CDR2 YFSETQ. CDR3 length: 11 amino acids. Trimming stripped 4 bases from V and 1 base from J, with 2 bases between. The CDR3 DNA is TGCGCCAGCAGCGAGAACACTGAAGCTTTCTTT. Protein: CASSENTEAFF. The entire variable domain, with the rest obtained from reference TRBV5-1 and TRBJ1-1, is as follows: KAGVTQTPRYLIKTRGQQVTLSCSPISGHRSVSWYQQTPGQGLQFLFEYFSETQRNKGNFPGRFSGRQFSNSRSEMNVSTLELGDSALYLCASSENTEAFFGQGTRLTVV.

This clonotype was counted between two and nine times. The chain has TRBV24-1 and TRBJ2-1; perhaps TRBD1 as D (5 bases). The V gene lost 4 bases and the J gene lost 1 base, with 13 bases spanning the gap. In germline, CDR1 is KGHDR, CDR2 SFDVKD. The CDR3 extends over 16 amino acids. The CDR3 loop is CATSEARALSYNEQFF. CDR3 nucleotide sequence: TGTGCCACCAGTGAGGCCAGGGCCCTATCCTACAATGAGCAGTTCTTC.

Many counts were recorded for this clonotype. The CDR3 bases are TGTGCCAGCAGTCCGGGACAGGGCATCAGCGAGCAGTACTTC. Amino acid sequence: CASSPGQGISEQYF. The chain combines TRBV12-3 or TRBV12-4 with TRBJ2-7, with TRBD1 matching over 9 bases. With 5 bases clipped from V and 6 bases from J, the junction kept 8 bases outside the gene matches. The CDR3 extends over 14 amino acids.

On this clonotype itself: A read error may explain this, as a much larger clone is one base away. The chain carries TRBV13 and TRBJ1-1; the match to TRBD1 covers 7 bases. The CDR3 has 14 amino acids. Germline V gene data show CDR1 as PRHDT and CDR2 as FYEKMQ (reference sequence). The CDR3: CVSSRWTGNTEAFF. CDR3 sequence (DNA): TGTGTCAGCAGCCGGTGGACAGGGAACACTGAAGCTTTCTTT. Full variable domain (outside the CDR3, taken from reference TRBV13 and TRBJ1-1): AAGVIQSPRHLIKEKRETATLKCYPIPRHDTVYWYQQGPGQDPQFLISFYEKMQSDKGSIPDRFSAQQFSDYHSELNMSSLELGDSALYFCVSSRWTGNTEAFFGQGTRLTVV.

This clonotype was seen ten or more times. The V gene is TRBV12-3 or TRBV12-4, the J gene TRBJ2-2; 12 bases map to TRBD2. Trimming at V came to 6 bases and at J to 5 bases, leaving 13 bases not matched to a gene. CDR3 length equals 18 residues. CDR3 nucleotide sequence: TGTGCCAGCAGACTGAGGACAGGACTAGCGGGAATTACCGGGGAGCTGTTTTTT. It is translated as CASRLRTGLAGITGELFF.

The sample holds many counts of this clonotype. V and J are TRBV30 and TRBJ2-1; D remains unclear. Trimming took 3 bases from V and 2 from J, leaving 11 bases between them. This CDR3 has 14 amino acids. Germline assignment: CDR1 GTSNPN and CDR2 SVGIG (reference sequence). The CDR3 sequence is CAWRKGPAYNEQFF. The CDR3 nucleotides are TGTGCCTGGAGGAAGGGTCCAGCCTACAATGAGCAGTTCTTC.

This clonotype came up many times. J is TRBJ2-2 and V is TRBV23-1; 13 bases map to TRBD2. TRBV23-1 is an ORF for which the function is uncertain. Trimming cost V 2 bases and J 0 bases; bases outside gene matches: 9. This CDR3 comprises 20 residues. DNA of the CDR3: TGCGCCAGCAGTCAAACCGCAAAGACTAGCGGGAGGCCGAACACCGGGGAGCTGTTTTTT. Residues: CASSQTAKTSGRPNTGELFF.

This clonotype has at least ten counts. The chain has TRBV2 and TRBJ2-7; D might be TRBD1 (6 bases). Per the germline V gene, CDR1 is SNHLY and CDR2 is FYNNEI. V gave up 6 bases and J gave up 0 bases, with 15 bases separating them. This CDR3 region has 15 residues. The CDR3, as DNA: TGTGCCAGCAGGACAACCTGGACAGTCTCCTACGAGCAGTACTTC. This translates into CASRTTWTVSYEQYF.

The chain joins TRBV19 to TRBJ1-2; D gene unclear. Trimming removed 8 bases at V and 5 bases at J, with 12 bases between. Germline-derived CDR1 and CDR2 are LNHDA and SQIVND (reference sequence). There are 12 residues in the CDR3. CDR3 residues: CASDSGRYGYTF. The CDR3, as DNA: TGTGCCAGTGACTCCGGACGGTATGGCTACACCTTC.

This clonotype was seen at least ten times. The chain uses TRBV3-1 and TRBJ2-1; D is unresolved. V lost 3 bases and J lost 7, with 4 bases in between. Germline V gene lookup returns CDR1 LGHDT and CDR2 YNNKEL (reference sequence). The CDR3 runs 11 residues. This CDR3 reads CASSHGNEQFF. CDR3 sequence (DNA): TGTGCCAGCAGCCACGGGAATGAGCAGTTCTTC.

The J gene is TRBJ2-6, the V gene TRBV18; maybe TRBD1 (5 bases). CDR3 size: 17 residues. V was trimmed by 2 bases and J by 0 bases, leaving 11 bases between them. Germline-derived CDR1 and CDR2 are KGHSH and LQKENI. The DNA for the CDR3 is TGTGCCAGCTCACCAAACCAGGGTTTCTCTGGGGCCAACGTCCTGACTTTC. It specifies CASSPNQGFSGANVLTF.

V gene TRBV18 combines with J gene TRBJ2-2; a possible D gene is TRBD1 (6 bases). V was clipped by 0 bases and J by 4 bases, with 12 bases between them. The CDR3 covers 16 residues. The germline CDR1 and CDR2 sequences are KGHSH and LQKENI. CDR3 in DNA: TGTGCCAGCTCACCACCCGGGACAAGGGTCACCGGGGAGCTGTTTTTT. It is translated as CASSPPGTRVTGELFF.

This clonotype has a count of ten or more. An end of the junction differs from the germline gene, which may be a read error. This chain links TRBV12-5 with TRBJ1-4; 8 bases line up with TRBD1. Germline V gives CDR1 LGHNT, CDR2 FRNRAP. The CDR3 length is 15 residues. The CDR3 reads CASSLQGACAETLYF. In nucleotides, the CDR3 is TGTGCCAGCAGCCTTCAGGGGGCGTGTGCAGAAACGCTGTATTTT.

This clonotype was picked up a small number of times. V gene TRBV12-3 or TRBV12-4 combines with J gene TRBJ1-2; 10 bases match TRBD1. Germline trimming cut 7 bases from V and 3 bases from J; bases unmatched to any gene: 8. The CDR3 consists of 15 residues. CDR3 region: CASTTGTGAYYGYTF. Written as DNA, the CDR3 is TGTGCCAGCACTACCGGGACAGGGGCCTACTATGGCTACACCTTC.

Ten or more counts support this clonotype. J is TRBJ2-3 and V is TRBV25-1; the match to TRBD1 covers 8 bases. Germline V CDR1 and CDR2: MGHDK, SYGVNS. This CDR3 has 14 amino acids. With 10 bases clipped from V and 4 bases from J, the junction kept 10 bases outside the gene matches. This CDR3 is CANGGGQESDTQYF. CDR3 DNA sequence: TGTGCCAACGGAGGGGGACAGGAATCAGATACGCAGTATTTT.

This clonotype was seen many times. V and J are TRBV5-1 and TRBJ1-5, with no clear D. The germline CDR1 and CDR2 sequences are SGHRS and YFSETQ. The CDR3 extends over 15 amino acids. V gave up 0 bases and J gave up 0 bases, with 7 bases separating them. The CDR3 is CASSLEGVSNQPQHF. CDR3 nucleotide sequence: TGCGCCAGCAGCTTGGAAGGAGTTAGCAATCAGCCCCAGCATTTT.

This clonotype was seen repeatedly, ten times or more. This chain uses TRBV23-1 with TRBJ2-2; D is perhaps TRBD1 (6 bases). TRBV23-1 is labeled an ORF, and its function is uncertain. The CDR3 sequence is 14 residues long. V was trimmed by 5 bases and J by 7 bases, leaving 14 bases between them. The DNA of the CDR3 is TGCGCCAGCAGTTGCGATCAGGGGCTCGGGGAGCTGTTTTTT. This translates into CASSCDQGLGELFF.

This clonotype appeared many times. This chain connects TRBV14 to TRBJ2-5; D gene ambiguous. V was cut by 3 bases and J by 3 bases, with 14 bases left in between. Germline CDR1 reads SGHDN; CDR2 reads FVKESK. This CDR3 is 15 amino acids long. As DNA, the CDR3 is TGTGCCAGCAGCCACGTTCTCGATCACAAAGAGACCCAGTACTTC. This encodes CASSHVLDHKETQYF.

This clonotype counts as medium-sized (0.01 to 0.1%). J is TRBJ2-7 and V is TRBV7-2; weak D call: TRBD2 (5 bases). The CDR3 has 15 amino acids. Germline CDR1 and CDR2: SGHTA and FQGNSA. V was clipped by 2 bases and J by 1 base, with 12 bases between them. CDR3 loop: CASSLTRTGSYEQYF. The DNA of the CDR3 is TGTGCCAGCAGCTTAACGCGTACGGGGTCCTACGAGCAGTACTTC.

This clonotype was counted only a few times. The chain uses TRBV12-5 and TRBJ2-3; 8 positions agree with TRBD2. The trim removed 6 bases at V and 7 bases at J, leaving 21 bases unmatched. The CDR3 spans 18 residues. Germline V lookup: CDR1 LGHNT, CDR2 FRNRAP. The CDR3 sequence: CASGKIMKTGGALHTQYF. The CDR3 nucleotides read TGTGCTAGTGGAAAGATAATGAAGACCGGGGGGGCTCTGCATACGCAGTATTTT.

This clonotype was counted many times. This rearrangement joins TRBV14 to TRBJ1-1, with D hard to call. CDR1 is SGHDN, CDR2 FVKESK, per germline. The CDR3 totals 15 residues. V was pared by 2 bases and J by 4 bases, with 14 bases between. Here the CDR3 reads CASSQSWVTSTEAFF. The CDR3 coding sequence is TGTGCCAGCAGCCAATCTTGGGTTACGAGCACTGAAGCTTTCTTT.

This CDR3 is CASSSRDIRAGNTIYF. The CDR3 DNA sequence: TGTGCCAGCAGTTCGCGGGACATCCGAGCTGGAAACACCATATATTTT. The V call is TRBV12-3 or TRBV12-4, the J call TRBJ1-3; a weak D match, TRBD1 (6 bases). The CDR3 covers 16 residues. V dropped 4 bases and J dropped 2 bases, with 15 bases sitting between them.

This clonotype was observed at least ten times. This sequence joins TRBV12-3 or TRBV12-4 and TRBJ2-1; D is undetermined. This CDR3 has 16 residues. V was shortened by 4 bases and J by 7 bases, with 20 bases between the two germline ends. The CDR3, as DNA: TGTGCCAGCAGTTCTCCCTTTTTAAGTGGTGGAAATGAGCAGTTCTTC. This codes for CASSSPFLSGGNEQFF.

Ten or more counts support this clonotype. This rearrangement joins TRBV7-9 to TRBJ2-7; 8 positions agree with TRBD1. Trimming took 3 bases from V and 5 from J; bases not matched to a gene: 6. Per germline, CDR1 SEHNR and CDR2 FQNEAQ (reference sequence). The CDR3 loop spans 14 amino acids. CDR3 sequence reads: CASSLQGAVNEQYF. CDR3 DNA: TGTGCCAGCAGCTTGCAGGGGGCCGTCAACGAGCAGTACTTC.

This clonotype was recorded many times. The genes are TRBV18 and TRBJ2-7; tentative D call: TRBD1 (5 bases). Germline values: CDR1 KGHSH, CDR2 LQKENI. V lost 2 bases and J lost 5, with 16 bases in between. This CDR3 contains 15 residues. The CDR3 nucleotides read TGTGCCAGCTCACCAATAGGGCAGGGTCGCGACGAGCAGTACTTC. It yields the protein CASSPIGQGRDEQYF. The full variable domain, rest sourced from reference TRBV18 and TRBJ2-7, is NAGVMQNPRHLVRRRGQEARLRCSPMKGHSHVYWYRQLPEEGLKFMVYLQKENIIDESGMPKERFSAEFPKEGPSILRIQQVVRGDSAAYFCASSPIGQGRDEQYFGPGTRLTVT.

The V call is TRBV6-5, the J call TRBJ1-6, with 8 positions matching TRBD1. The CDR3 has 14 residues. Germline CDR1 and CDR2: MNHEY and SVGAGI. V shed 5 bases, J shed 9 bases, and the junction held 6 bases outside the gene matches. The CDR3, as DNA: TGTGCCAGCAGTGAAACCGGACAGGGTTCACCCCTCCACTTT. It specifies CASSETGQGSPLHF.

This clonotype has just a few counts. The genes are TRBV5-1 and TRBJ2-3; D unresolved. Germline CDR1 is SGHRS and CDR2 is YFSETQ. This CDR3 is built from 14 residues. The V and J ends lost 0 bases and 3 bases respectively, with 8 bases between them. The CDR3 reads CASSLGVDTDTQYF. CDR3 bases: TGCGCCAGCAGCTTGGGGGTTGATACAGATACGCAGTATTTT. The whole variable domain, remainder taken from reference TRBV5-1 and TRBJ2-3, is KAGVTQTPRYLIKTRGQQVTLSCSPISGHRSVSWYQQTPGQGLQFLFEYFSETQRNKGNFPGRFSGRQFSNSRSEMNVSTLELGDSALYLCASSLGVDTDTQYFGPGTRLTVL.

The gene calls are TRBV7-2 and TRBJ1-6, with a possible D match to TRBD1 (6 bases). The germline V and J ends were trimmed by 7 bases and 0 bases, with 13 bases remaining between them. Per germline, CDR1 SGHTA and CDR2 FQGNSA. The CDR3 totals 16 residues. The chain's CDR3 is CASTKKDSSYNSPLHF. CDR3 nucleotides: TGTGCCAGCACTAAGAAGGACAGCTCCTATAATTCACCCCTCCACTTT.

The chain joins TRBV6-2 or TRBV6-3 to TRBJ2-1, with TRBD1 identical over 7 bases. The CDR3 spans 12 residues. Germline loops: CDR1 MNHEY, CDR2 SVGEGT. V trimming: 5 bases; J trimming: 10 bases; junction bases outside the gene matches: 5. CDR3 region: CASSHRQGEQFF. CDR3 nucleotides: TGTGCCAGCAGTCATCGACAGGGCGAGCAGTTCTTC.